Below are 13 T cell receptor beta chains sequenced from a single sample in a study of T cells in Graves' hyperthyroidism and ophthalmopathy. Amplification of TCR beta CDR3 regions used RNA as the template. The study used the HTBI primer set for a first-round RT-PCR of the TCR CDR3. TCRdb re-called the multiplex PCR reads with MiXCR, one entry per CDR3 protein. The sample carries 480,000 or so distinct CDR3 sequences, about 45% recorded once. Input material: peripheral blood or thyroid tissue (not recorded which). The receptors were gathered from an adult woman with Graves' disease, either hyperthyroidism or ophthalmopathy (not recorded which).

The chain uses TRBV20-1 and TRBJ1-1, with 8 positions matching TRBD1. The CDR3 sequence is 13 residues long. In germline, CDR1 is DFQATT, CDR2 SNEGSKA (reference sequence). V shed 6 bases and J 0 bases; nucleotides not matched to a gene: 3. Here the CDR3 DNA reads TGCAGTGCCGCAGGGGGCTTGAACACTGAAGCTTTCTTT. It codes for CSAAGGLNTEAFF.

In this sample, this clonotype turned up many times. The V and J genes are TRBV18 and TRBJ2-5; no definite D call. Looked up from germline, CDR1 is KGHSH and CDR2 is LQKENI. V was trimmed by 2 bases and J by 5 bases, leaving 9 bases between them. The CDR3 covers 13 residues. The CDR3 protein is CASSPTNGETQYF. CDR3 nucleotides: TGTGCCAGCTCACCAACGAATGGGGAGACCCAGTACTTC.

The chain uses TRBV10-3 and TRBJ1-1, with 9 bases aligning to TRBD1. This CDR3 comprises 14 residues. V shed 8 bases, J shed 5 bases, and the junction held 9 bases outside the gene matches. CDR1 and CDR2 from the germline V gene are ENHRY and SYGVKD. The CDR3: CAIGGDRDETEAFF. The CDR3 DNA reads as TGTGCCATCGGGGGGGACAGGGATGAAACTGAAGCTTTCTTT.

CDR3 sequence (DNA): TGCAGCGTTGCAGGTGGGACTAGCAGTAGCGAGCAGTACTTC. Its protein product is CSVAGGTSSSEQYF. J is TRBJ2-7 and V is TRBV29-1, with TRBD2 matching over 9 bases. The CDR3 has 14 amino acids. The V and J ends lost 4 bases and 6 bases, in that order; junction bases with no gene match: 10. Germline CDR1 reads SQVTM; CDR2 reads ANQGSEA.

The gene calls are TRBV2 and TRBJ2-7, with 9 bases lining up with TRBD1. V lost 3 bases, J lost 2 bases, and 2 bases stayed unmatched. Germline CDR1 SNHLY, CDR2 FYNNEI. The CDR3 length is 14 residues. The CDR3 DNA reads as TGTGCCAGCAGTGATACAGGGGGCCCCTACGAGCAGTACTTC. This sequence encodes CASSDTGGPYEQYF.

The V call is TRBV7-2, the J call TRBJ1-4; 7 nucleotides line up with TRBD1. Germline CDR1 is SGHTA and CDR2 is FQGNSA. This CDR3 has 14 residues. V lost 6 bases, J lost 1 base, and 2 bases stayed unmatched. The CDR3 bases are TGTGCCAGCAGTTACAGGGGAACTAATGAAAAACTGTTTTTT. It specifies CASSYRGTNEKLFF.

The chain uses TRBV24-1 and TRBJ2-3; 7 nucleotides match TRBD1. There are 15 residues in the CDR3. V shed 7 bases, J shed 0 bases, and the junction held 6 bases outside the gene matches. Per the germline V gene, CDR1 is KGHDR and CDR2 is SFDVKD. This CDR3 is CATRPRGSSTDTQYF. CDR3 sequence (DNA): TGTGCCACCAGACCCAGGGGGAGTAGCACAGATACGCAGTATTTT.

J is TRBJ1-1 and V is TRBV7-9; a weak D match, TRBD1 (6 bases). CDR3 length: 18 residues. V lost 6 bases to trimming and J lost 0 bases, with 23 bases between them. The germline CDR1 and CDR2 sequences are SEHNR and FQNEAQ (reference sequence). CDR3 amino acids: CASSARAAGQLLNTEAFF. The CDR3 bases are TGTGCCAGCAGTGCTAGAGCGGCAGGACAGCTACTGAACACTGAAGCTTTCTTT.

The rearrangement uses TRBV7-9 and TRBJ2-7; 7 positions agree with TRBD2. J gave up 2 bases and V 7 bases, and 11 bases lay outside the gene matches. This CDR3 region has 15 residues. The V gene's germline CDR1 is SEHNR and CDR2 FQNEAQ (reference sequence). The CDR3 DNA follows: TGTGCCAGCAACCAACTGCGCCGGGGGGCCTACGAGCAGTACTTC. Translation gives CASNQLRRGAYEQYF.

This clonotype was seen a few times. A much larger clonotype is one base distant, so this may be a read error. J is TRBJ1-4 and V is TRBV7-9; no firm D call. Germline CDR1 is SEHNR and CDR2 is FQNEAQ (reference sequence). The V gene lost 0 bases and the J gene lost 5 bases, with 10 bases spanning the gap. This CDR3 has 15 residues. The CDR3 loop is CASSLAASSNEKLFF. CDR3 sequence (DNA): TGTGCCAGCAGCTTAGCTGCCAGCTCCAATGAAAAACTGTTTTTT.

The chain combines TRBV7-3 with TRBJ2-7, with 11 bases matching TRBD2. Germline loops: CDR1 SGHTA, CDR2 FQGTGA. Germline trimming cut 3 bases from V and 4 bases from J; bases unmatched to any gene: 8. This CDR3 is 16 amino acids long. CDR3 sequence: CASSFSLAGGPYEQYF. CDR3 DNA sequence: TGTGCCAGCAGCTTTTCCTTAGCGGGAGGGCCGTACGAGCAGTACTTC. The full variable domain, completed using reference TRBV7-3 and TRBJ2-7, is GAGVSQTPSNKVTEKGKYVELRCDPISGHTALYWYRQSLGQGPEFLIYFQGTGAADDSGLPNDRFFAVRPEGSVSTLKIQRTERGDSAVYLCASSFSLAGGPYEQYFGPGTRLTVT.

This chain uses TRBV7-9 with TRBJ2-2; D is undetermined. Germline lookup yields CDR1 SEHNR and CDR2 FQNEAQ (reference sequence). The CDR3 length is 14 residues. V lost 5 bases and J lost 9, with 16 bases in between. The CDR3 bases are TGTGCCAGCAGCCAGAGCACCACATCCTGGGAGCTGTTTTTT. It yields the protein CASSQSTTSWELFF.

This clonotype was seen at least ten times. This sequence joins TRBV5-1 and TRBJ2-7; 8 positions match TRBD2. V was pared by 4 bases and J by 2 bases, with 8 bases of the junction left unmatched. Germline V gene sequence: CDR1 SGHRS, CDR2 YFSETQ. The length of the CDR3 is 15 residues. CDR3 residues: CASSEVQAGAYEQYF. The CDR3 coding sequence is TGCGCCAGCAGCGAGGTTCAAGCGGGAGCCTACGAGCAGTACTTC.